This T cell receptor beta chain derives from a study of OX40 agonist ivuxolimab in advanced cancers. The wider study: Ivuxolimab, which patients received intravenously every 2 weeks, was dosed at 0.01 to 10 mg/kg.

In the case of this clone: No antigen is known for it.

Enrollment shut out patients with autoimmune disease history or systemic immunosuppression. V lost 5 bases and J 5 bases, leaving 12 bases between the germline ends. Germline V gene lookup returns CDR1 MDHEN and CDR2 SYDVKM. The CDR3 is 14 amino acids. The protocol was immunoSEQ multiplex PCR, while the TCRdb copy is restricted to in-frame clones and leaves out a portion. In the table there are around 35,000 clones, approximately 84% of which are singletons. Study results and caveats: Normalized T-cell clonal expansion was also low in a subset of nonresponders. In general, CD8+ T cells held more expanded clones than CD4+ did, on average.

This chain uses TRBV28 with TRBJ2-2; TRBD1 might be the D (6 bases). Sequencing used CD4+ or CD8+ T cells sorted from blood, obtained in a trial of the OX40 agonist ivuxolimab. The clonotype originates from an adult with an advanced solid tumor such as melanoma, head and neck, liver or kidney cancer. The CDR3 loop is CASSLLRGTGELFF. The CDR3 DNA is TGTGCCAGCAGTCTATTAAGGGGGACCGGGGAGCTGTTTTTT.